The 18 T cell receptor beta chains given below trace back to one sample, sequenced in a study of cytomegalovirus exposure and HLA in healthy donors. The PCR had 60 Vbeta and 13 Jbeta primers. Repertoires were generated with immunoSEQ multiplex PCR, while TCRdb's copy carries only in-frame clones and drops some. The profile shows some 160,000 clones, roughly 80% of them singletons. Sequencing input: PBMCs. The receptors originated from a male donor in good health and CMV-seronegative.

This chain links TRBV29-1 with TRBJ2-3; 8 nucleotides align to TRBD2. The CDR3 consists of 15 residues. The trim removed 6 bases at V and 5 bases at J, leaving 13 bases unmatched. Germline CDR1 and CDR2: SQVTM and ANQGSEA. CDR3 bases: TGCAGCGTCCCCATACGGGGGGGGCAGGAAGATACGCAGTATTTT. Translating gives CSVPIRGGQEDTQYF.

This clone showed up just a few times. CDR3 nucleotide sequence: TGCGCCAGCAGCTTGGAGGTCAGGAACTATGGCTACACCTTC. This encodes CASSLEVRNYGYTF. This chain joins TRBV5-1 and TRBJ1-2; D gene unclear. V dropped 0 bases and J dropped 2 bases, with 8 bases sitting between them. Per the germline V gene, CDR1 is SGHRS and CDR2 is YFSETQ. The CDR3 is 14 amino acids. The full variable domain, in which reference TRBV5-1 and TRBJ1-2 provide the parts outside the CDR3, is KAGVTQTPRYLIKTRGQQVTLSCSPISGHRSVSWYQQTPGQGLQFLFEYFSETQRNKGNFPGRFSGRQFSNSRSEMNVSTLELGDSALYLCASSLEVRNYGYTFGSGTRLTVV.

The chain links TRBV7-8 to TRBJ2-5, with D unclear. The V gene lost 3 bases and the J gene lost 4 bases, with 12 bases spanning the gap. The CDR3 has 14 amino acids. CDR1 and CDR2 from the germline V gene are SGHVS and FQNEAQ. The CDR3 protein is CASSFRIRGETQYF. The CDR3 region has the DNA TGTGCCAGCAGCTTCCGGATCAGAGGAGAGACCCAGTACTTC.

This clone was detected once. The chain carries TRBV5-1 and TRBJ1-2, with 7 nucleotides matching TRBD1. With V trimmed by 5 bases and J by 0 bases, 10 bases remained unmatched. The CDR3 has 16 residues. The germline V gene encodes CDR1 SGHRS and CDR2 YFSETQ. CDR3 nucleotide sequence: TGCGCCAGCAGTCGACAGGGAACTATTACTAACTATGGCTACACCTTC. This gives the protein CASSRQGTITNYGYTF.

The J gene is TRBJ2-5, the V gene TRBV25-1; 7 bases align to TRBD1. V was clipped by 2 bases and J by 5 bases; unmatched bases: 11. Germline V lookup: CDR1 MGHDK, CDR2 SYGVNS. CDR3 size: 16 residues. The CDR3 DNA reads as TGTGCCAGCAGTGAACCTGGGCAGGGGGTCTTGGAGACCCAGTACTTC. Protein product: CASSEPGQGVLETQYF. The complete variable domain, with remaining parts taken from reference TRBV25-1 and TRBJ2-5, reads EADIYQTPRYLVIGTGKKITLECSQTMGHDKMYWYQQDPGMELHLIHYSYGVNSTEKGDLSSESTVSRIRTEHFPLTLESARPSHTSQYLCASSEPGQGVLETQYFGPGTRLLVL.

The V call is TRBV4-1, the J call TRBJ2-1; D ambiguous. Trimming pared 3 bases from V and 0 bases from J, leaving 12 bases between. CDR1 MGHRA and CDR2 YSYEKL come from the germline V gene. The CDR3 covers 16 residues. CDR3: CASSHVTRSSYNEQFF. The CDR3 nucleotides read TGCGCCAGCAGCCATGTGACTCGGAGCTCCTACAATGAGCAGTTCTTC.

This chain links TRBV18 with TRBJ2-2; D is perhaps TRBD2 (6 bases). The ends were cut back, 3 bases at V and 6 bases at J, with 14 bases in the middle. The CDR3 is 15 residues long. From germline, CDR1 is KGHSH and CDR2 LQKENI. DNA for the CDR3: TGTGCCAGCTCACCGCTCAGCGGGCGCGCCGGGGAGCTGTTTTTT. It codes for CASSPLSGRAGELFF. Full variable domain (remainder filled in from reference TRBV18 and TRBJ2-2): NAGVMQNPRHLVRRRGQEARLRCSPMKGHSHVYWYRQLPEEGLKFMVYLQKENIIDESGMPKERFSAEFPKEGPSILRIQQVVRGDSAAYFCASSPLSGRAGELFFGEGSRLTVL.

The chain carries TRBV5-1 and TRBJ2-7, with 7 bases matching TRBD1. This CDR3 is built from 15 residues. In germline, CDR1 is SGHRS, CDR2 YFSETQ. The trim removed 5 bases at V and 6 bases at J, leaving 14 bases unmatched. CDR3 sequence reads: CASRLQTGFTVEQYF. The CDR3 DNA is TGCGCCAGCAGGTTACAGACAGGGTTCACGGTCGAGCAGTACTTC. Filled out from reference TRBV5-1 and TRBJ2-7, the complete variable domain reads KAGVTQTPRYLIKTRGQQVTLSCSPISGHRSVSWYQQTPGQGLQFLFEYFSETQRNKGNFPGRFSGRQFSNSRSEMNVSTLELGDSALYLCASRLQTGFTVEQYFGPGTRLTVT.

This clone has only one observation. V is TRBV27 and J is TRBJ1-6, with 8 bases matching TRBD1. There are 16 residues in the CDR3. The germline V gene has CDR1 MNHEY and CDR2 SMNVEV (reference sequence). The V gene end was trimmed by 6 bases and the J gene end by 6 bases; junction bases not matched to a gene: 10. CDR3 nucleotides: TGTGCCAGCAGGGACAGGGCCGCAGTTGTTAATTCACCCCTCCACTTT. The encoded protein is CASRDRAAVVNSPLHF.

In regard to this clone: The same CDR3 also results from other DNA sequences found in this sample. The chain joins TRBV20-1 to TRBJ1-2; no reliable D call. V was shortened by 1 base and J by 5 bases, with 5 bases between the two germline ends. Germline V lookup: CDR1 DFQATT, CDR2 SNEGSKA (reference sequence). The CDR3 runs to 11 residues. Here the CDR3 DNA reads TGCAGTGCTAGAGGAGCGTATGGCTACACCTTC. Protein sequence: CSARGAYGYTF.

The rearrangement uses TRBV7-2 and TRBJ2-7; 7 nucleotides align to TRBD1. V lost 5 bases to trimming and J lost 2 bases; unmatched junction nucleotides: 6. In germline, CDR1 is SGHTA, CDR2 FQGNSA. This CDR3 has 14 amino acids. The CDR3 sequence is CASSRTQGTYEQYF. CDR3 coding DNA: TGTGCCAGCAGCAGAACACAGGGGACCTACGAGCAGTACTTC.

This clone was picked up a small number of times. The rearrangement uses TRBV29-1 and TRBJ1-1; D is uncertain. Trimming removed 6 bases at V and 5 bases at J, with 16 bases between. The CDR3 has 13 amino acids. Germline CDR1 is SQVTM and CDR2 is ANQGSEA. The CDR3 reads CSVRETMETEAFF. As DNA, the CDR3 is TGCAGCGTGCGGGAGACGATGGAGACTGAAGCTTTCTTT.

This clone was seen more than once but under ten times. The CDR3: CASSQDRSPYNEQFF. The CDR3 DNA sequence: TGCGCCAGCAGCCAAGACAGATCCCCCTACAATGAGCAGTTCTTC. V and J are TRBV4-3 and TRBJ2-1; no firm D call. Germline CDR1 is LGHNA and CDR2 is YSLEER. The CDR3 is 15 amino acids. Trimming stripped 0 bases from V and 2 bases from J, with 8 bases between.

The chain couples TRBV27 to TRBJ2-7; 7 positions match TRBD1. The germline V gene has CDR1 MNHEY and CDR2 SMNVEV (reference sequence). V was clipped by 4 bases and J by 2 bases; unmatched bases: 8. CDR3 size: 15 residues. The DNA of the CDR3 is TGTGCCAGCAGTTACTCAGGGGGACGTACCTACGAGCAGTACTTC. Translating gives CASSYSGGRTYEQYF.

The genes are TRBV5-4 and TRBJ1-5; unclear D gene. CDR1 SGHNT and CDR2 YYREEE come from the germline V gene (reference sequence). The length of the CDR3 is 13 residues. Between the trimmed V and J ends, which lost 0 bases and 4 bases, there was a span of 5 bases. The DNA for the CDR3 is TGTGCCAGCAGCTTGGACGGGAATCAGCCCCAGCATTTT. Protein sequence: CASSLDGNQPQHF.

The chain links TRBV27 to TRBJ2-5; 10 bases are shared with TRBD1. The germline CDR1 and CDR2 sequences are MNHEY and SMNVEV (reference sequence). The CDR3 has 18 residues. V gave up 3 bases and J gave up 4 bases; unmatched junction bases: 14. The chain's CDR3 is CASSFTRTGQGSGETQYF. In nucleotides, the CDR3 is TGTGCCAGCAGTTTTACTCGCACGGGACAGGGGTCGGGAGAGACCCAGTACTTC.

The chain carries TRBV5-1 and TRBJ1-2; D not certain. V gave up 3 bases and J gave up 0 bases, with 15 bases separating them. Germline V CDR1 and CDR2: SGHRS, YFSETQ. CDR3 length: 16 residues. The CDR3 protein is CASSWNNQAPNYGYTF. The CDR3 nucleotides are TGCGCCAGCAGCTGGAACAACCAGGCTCCTAACTATGGCTACACCTTC.

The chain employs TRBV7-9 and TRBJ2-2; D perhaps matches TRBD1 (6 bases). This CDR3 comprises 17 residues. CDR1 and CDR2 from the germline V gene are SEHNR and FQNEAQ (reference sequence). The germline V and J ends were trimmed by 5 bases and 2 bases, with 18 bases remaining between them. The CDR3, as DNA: TGTGCCAGCAGCCTTACTCCCGGGACACCAAACACCGGGGAGCTGTTTTTT. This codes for CASSLTPGTPNTGELFF.